This T cell receptor beta chain was found in a study of T cells in Graves' hyperthyroidism and ophthalmopathy. The TCR beta CDR3 regions underwent amplification using RNA transcripts as the source. HTBI primers were employed in a first-round RT-PCR of the TCR CDR3. One entry per CDR3 protein, called by TCRdb with MiXCR from the multiplex PCR reads. The data contain approximately 570,000 distinct CDR3 sequences, around 20% of them singletons. The CDR3 spans 16 residues. The V segment lost 5 bases and the J segment 10 bases; nucleotides outside the gene matches: 14. CDR1 and CDR2 (germline): SEHNR, FQNEAQ (reference sequence).

Sequencing was carried out using blood. This clonotype was obtained from a man aged 40-50 years with Graves' ophthalmopathy. J is TRBJ2-2 and V is TRBV7-9; TRBD1 agrees at 9 bases. The CDR3 is CASSARGTGLAVELFF. DNA for the CDR3: TGTGCCAGCAGCGCACGCGGGACAGGGCTCGCCGTGGAGCTGTTTTTT. Drawing the rest from reference TRBV7-9 and TRBJ2-2, the complete variable domain is DTGVSQNPRHKITKRGQNVTFRCDPISEHNRLYWYRQTLGQGPEFLTYFQNEAQLEKSRLLSDRFSAERPKGSFSTLEIQRTEQGDSAMYLCASSARGTGLAVELFFGEGSRLTVL.